The sequence of this T cell receptor (beta chain) was determined in a study of a mutant IDH1 vaccine in newly diagnosed glioma. The germline V and J ends were trimmed by 2 bases and 3 bases, with 8 bases remaining between them. Germline V lookup: CDR1 SEHNR, CDR2 FQNEAQ (reference sequence). The CDR3 is 14 amino acids. This table comes from immunoSEQ multiplex PCR, and its TCRdb copy is limited to in-frame clones, with some not included. The sample includes around 41,000 clones, 80% to 90% of them seen just once. Time point meaning: week 35, safety follow-up. The content of each vaccine dose was 300 ug of mutant IDH1 20-mer peptide, and topical imiquimod accompanied it. As concerns this clone: Its target is unknown.

The sequencing used PBMCs, collected from a glioma patient whose treatment included an IDH1 peptide vaccine. The chain carries TRBV7-9 and TRBJ1-5, with D perhaps matching TRBD1 (5 bases). This receptor was taken from a man aged 35-49 years with glioma. The CDR3 nucleotides read TGTGCCAGCAGCTTACCAGGGTTCAATCAGCCCCAGCATTTT. It encodes CASSLPGFNQPQHF.